What follows describes a single TCR beta chain. This receptor's antigen is unknown. Nothing much larger sits one base from this clone, and base qualities are not available. The immunoSEQ Assay, a bias-controlled multiplex PCR, was used to amplify TCRbeta CDR3 regions from genomic DNA. In the authors' own workflow: Within the assay, amplification of reference gene primers was used to estimate how many nucleated cells each sample contained. To quantify the absolute abundance of each unique TCRbeta CDR3 rearrangement, sequence reads were collapsed and filtered. For each sample, productive Simpson clonality was calculated as the square root of Simpson's diversity index across productive rearrangements. As stored in TCRdb, this immuneACCESS dataset retains in-frame rearrangements with V and J assigned. A fraction of the clones does not appear; measured against another copy, unresolved V genes explain less than half of the discrepancy, and the remainder lacks a known reason. V, J and clone size are those of that table, while D and trimming were read from the DNA. The sample table contains 250,000 to 300,000 clones; only one count was recorded for 75% to 90% of them. Jointly, the top ten make up just under 6.5% of the sample.

The data were obtained in a study of blood T cell repertoires in COVID-19 (dated by TCRdb to 2018 to 2020). Looking at the study overall: Samples covering the acute and convalescent phases of COVID-19 were provided by collaborators in the United States, Italy and Spain. The dataset comprised deeply sampled blood TCRbeta repertoires from subjects exposed to, actively infected with, or recovered from COVID-19. Samples came from the ongoing ImmuneRACE study (first 160 participants) plus 1,254 subjects from 6 global collaborators. A de-identified subject ID, COVID-19 status, age in years and sex were almost always included in the sample metadata. The repertoires were released in a freely available public database meant as a resource for research on the immune response to SARS-CoV-2. The material from the prospective study consisted of cDNA or gDNA derived from T cells, B-cell-depleted T cells, or PBMCs. Where available, HLA class I and class II types were taken from metadata supplied by the sample provider and were not determined by assay-based typing. Summary of the overall study and its limitations: The amount of clinical and demographic metadata varied by source and participant and was provided uncurated.

In Seattle, one collaborating source enrolled patients while the infection was active and tracked those patients longitudinally over the course of disease. Whole blood was collected in K2EDTA tubes by collaborating institutions according to the institutions' own protocols. Collaborator samples were shipped for TCRbeta analysis as frozen whole blood, isolated PBMCs, or DNA extracted from either sample type. V has 5 bases trimmed and J has 8 bases trimmed; junction bases matching no gene number 5. The CDR3 holds 13 amino acids from the cysteine to the phenylalanine. The CDR3 DNA has 39 bases and is translated from base 1.

The sequence links TRBV12-3 or TRBV12-4 to TRBJ2-1, and 8 junctional nucleotides match TRBD1. This TCR derives from a woman aged 50 to 60 with COVID-19, enrolled during active disease. Sequencing was done on a sample of peripheral blood. The nucleotide sequence is TGTGCCAGCAGTCGTGACAGGGGCTATGAGCAGTTCTTC. This is translated as CASSRDRGYEQFF.